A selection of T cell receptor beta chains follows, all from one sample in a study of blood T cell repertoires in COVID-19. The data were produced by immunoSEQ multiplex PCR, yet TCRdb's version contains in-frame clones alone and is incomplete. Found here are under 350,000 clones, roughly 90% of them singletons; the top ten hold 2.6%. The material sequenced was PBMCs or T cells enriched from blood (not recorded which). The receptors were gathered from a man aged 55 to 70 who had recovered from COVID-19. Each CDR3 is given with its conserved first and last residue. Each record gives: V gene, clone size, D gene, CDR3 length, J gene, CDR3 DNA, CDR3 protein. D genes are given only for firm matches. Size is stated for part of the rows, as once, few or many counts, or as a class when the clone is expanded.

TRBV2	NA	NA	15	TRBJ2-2	TGTGCCAGCAGTGCTGGGCCCCCGGACACCGGGGAGCTGTTTTTT	CASSAGPPDTGELFF
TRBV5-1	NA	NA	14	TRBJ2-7	TGCGCCAGCAGCTTGGACGCGGATTCCTACGAGCAGTACTTC	CASSLDADSYEQYF
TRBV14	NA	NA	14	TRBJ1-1	TGTGCCAGCAGCCAGGGGGGGATTAGGGCTGAAGCTTTCTTT	CASSQGGIRAEAFF
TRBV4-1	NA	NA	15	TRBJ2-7	TGCGCCAGCAGCCAAGGGGAGGCCGCGGGGTACGAGCAGTACTTC	CASSQGEAAGYEQYF
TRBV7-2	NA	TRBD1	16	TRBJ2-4	TGTGCCAGCAACCGGGACAGGCGCTTAGCCAAAAACATTCAGTACTTC	CASNRDRRLAKNIQYF
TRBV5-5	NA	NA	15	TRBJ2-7	TGTGCCAGCAGCTTGGAGGGGCAAAGCTCCTACGAGCAGTACTTC	CASSLEGQSSYEQYF
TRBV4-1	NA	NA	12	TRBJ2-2	TGCGCCAGCAGCCCAAACACCGGGGAGCTGTTTTTT	CASSPNTGELFF
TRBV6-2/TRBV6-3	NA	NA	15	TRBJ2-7	TGTGCCAGCGGCCCTAACGTCTGGACAAATTACGAGCAGTACTTC	CASGPNVWTNYEQYF
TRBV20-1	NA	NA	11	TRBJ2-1	TGCAGTGCTAGACAGGATAATGAGCAGTTCTTC	CSARQDNEQFF
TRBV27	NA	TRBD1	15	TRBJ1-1	TGTGCCAGCAGCATAGGACAGGGGAGGTGGACTGAAGCTTTCTTT	CASSIGQGRWTEAFF
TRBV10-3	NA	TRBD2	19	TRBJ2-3	TGTGCCATCAGTGAGGGGCCCGGGACTAGCGGTCCCCAGGGAGATACGCAGTATTTT	CAISEGPGTSGPQGDTQYF
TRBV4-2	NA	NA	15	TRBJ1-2	TGTGCCAGCAGCCAAGATGCCGGCCTAGGCTATGGCTACACCTTC	CASSQDAGLGYGYTF
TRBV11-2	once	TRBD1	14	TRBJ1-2	TGTGCCAGCAGCCCCTTGACAGGGTCGTATGGCTACACCTTC	CASSPLTGSYGYTF
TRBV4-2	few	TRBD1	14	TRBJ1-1	TGTGCCAGCAGCCTCCGGACAGGAGATACTGAAGCTTTCTTT	CASSLRTGDTEAFF
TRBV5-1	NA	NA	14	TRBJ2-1	TGCGCCAGCAGCTTGGGGAGCGGTAACAATGAGCAGTTCTTC	CASSLGSGNNEQFF
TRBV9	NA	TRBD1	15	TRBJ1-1	TGTGCCAGCAGCGGGGTCTCGGGACAGAGGACTGAAGCTTTCTTT	CASSGVSGQRTEAFF
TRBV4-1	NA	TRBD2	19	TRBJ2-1	TGCGCCAGCAGCCACGGAACCGCTCGCACTAGCGGAAACAACAATGAGCAGTTCTTC	CASSHGTARTSGNNNEQFF
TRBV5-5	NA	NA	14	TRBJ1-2	TGTGCCAGCAGCTTTTTTGAGGGCTACTATGGCTACACCTTC	CASSFFEGYYGYTF
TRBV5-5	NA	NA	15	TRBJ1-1	TGTGCCAGCAGCTTCCAACAGGTTCTGAACACTGAAGCTTTCTTT	CASSFQQVLNTEAFF
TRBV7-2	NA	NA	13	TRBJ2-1	TGTGCCAGCAGCCGACCTGGGACTTTAGAGCAGTTCTTC	CASSRPGTLEQFF
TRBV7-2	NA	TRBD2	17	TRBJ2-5	TGTGCCAGCAGCTTTATGGGACTAGCGGGATTCCGGGAGACCCAGTACTTC	CASSFMGLAGFRETQYF
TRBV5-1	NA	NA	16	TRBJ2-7	TGCGCCAGCAGCTTGGTAGGGACTCCGATGGTCTACGAGCAGTACTTC	CASSLVGTPMVYEQYF